The sequence of this T cell receptor (beta chain) was determined in a study of T cells in Graves' hyperthyroidism and ophthalmopathy. Turning to the study itself: Peripheral blood was collected at initial diagnosis, before any treatment.

No ophthalmopathy progression within 18 months constituted stable Graves' hyperthyroidism. Disease duration under 2 months; hyperthyroidism patients were aged 18 to 65. Germline CDR1 is SNHLY and CDR2 is FYNNEI. V lost 6 bases to trimming and J lost 1 base, with 9 bases between them. This CDR3 has 13 amino acids. From RNA transcripts, TCR beta CDR3 regions were amplified. The HTBI primer set was used in a first-round RT-PCR of the TCR CDR3. TCRdb reprocessed the multiplex PCR reads via MiXCR and lists one record per CDR3 protein. Found here are around 800,000 distinct CDR3 sequences, roughly 40% of them singletons; the top ten hold approximately 8.7%. The table lists this clonotype with many counts.

This TCR derives from a young man with Graves' hyperthyroidism. The V gene is TRBV2, the J gene TRBJ1-1, with D possibly matching TRBD1 (5 bases). The sequencing input was blood. The CDR3 bases are TGTGCCAGCAGGGTAGGGGCGAACACTGAAGCTTTCTTT. It is translated as CASRVGANTEAFF.